These 15 T cell receptor beta chains came from one sample sequenced in a study of shared clonotypes between healthy human individuals. The naive CD8 subset, CD45RO-negative cells positively selected for CCR7, excluded terminally differentiated effector memory CD45RA+ cells. Here immunoSEQ multiplex PCR was the method, and the copy in TCRdb shows in-frame clones only, minus some. The repertoire includes about 2.2 million clones, 93% of them detected once, and 1.5% to 2% sits in the top ten. The sample consisted of naive CD8+ T cells from PBMCs. The receptors stem from a man younger than 35 in good health. Some clones in this sample may be carry-over from other donors' samples.

The J gene is TRBJ1-2, the V gene TRBV14, with no clear D. V was cut by 4 bases and J by 3 bases, with 6 bases left in between. The CDR3 spans 12 residues. The germline V gene encodes CDR1 SGHDN and CDR2 FVKESK. The CDR3 protein is CASSRGDYGYTF. The DNA of the CDR3 is TGTGCCAGCAGCCGCGGGGACTATGGCTACACCTTC.

The chain links TRBV2 to TRBJ1-2; 7 bases are shared with TRBD1. V lost 11 bases and J lost 1; bases outside the gene matches: 7. This CDR3 has 13 amino acids. The germline CDR1 and CDR2 sequences are SNHLY and FYNNEI. For the CDR3, the DNA is TGTGCCGGAGGGACAGACAATAACTATGGCTACACCTTC. It translates to CAGGTDNNYGYTF.

The sample holds one count of this clone. The chain's CDR3 is CASSAWTGTDYNINYGYTF. The CDR3, as DNA: TGTGCCAGCAGTGCCTGGACCGGGACAGATTATAATATTAACTATGGCTACACCTTC. The chain uses TRBV27 and TRBJ1-2; TRBD1 matches 7 bases. CDR1 and CDR2 from the germline V gene are MNHEY and SMNVEV (reference sequence). The CDR3 sequence is 19 residues long. V shed 5 bases and J 1 base; nucleotides not matched to a gene: 19.

The CDR3 DNA is TGTGCCAGCAGCTTACCCGCCGGGACAGTCTCCTACAATGAGCAGTTCTTC. Translated, it gives CASSLPAGTVSYNEQFF. The V gene is TRBV7-3, the J gene TRBJ2-1; 7 positions match TRBD1. The V and J ends lost 2 bases and 0 bases, in that order; junction bases with no gene match: 7. Germline V lookup: CDR1 SGHTA, CDR2 FQGTGA. The CDR3 runs to 17 residues.

V gene TRBV9 combines with J gene TRBJ2-7; TRBD2 agrees at 9 bases. Germline-derived CDR1 and CDR2 are SGDLS and YYNGEE. Losses at the gene ends were 4 bases for V and 7 bases for J; bases not matched to a gene: 9. CDR3 length: 14 residues. This CDR3 is CASSPGTSLREQYF. CDR3 nucleotides: TGTGCCAGCAGCCCCGGGACTAGCCTACGAGAGCAGTACTTC. Together with reference TRBV9 and TRBJ2-7, the CDR3 gives the full variable domain: DSGVTQTPKHLITATGQRVTLRCSPRSGDLSVYWYQQSLDQGLQFLIQYYNGEERAKGNILERFSAQQFPDLHSELNLSSLELGDSALYFCASSPGTSLREQYFGPGTRLTVT.

This clone has only one observation. This rearrangement joins TRBV4-1 to TRBJ2-7; tentatively, D is TRBD1 (5 bases). The CDR3 covers 12 residues. With 0 bases removed from V and 7 bases from J, the gap between germline ends came to 7 bases. Germline V gene lookup returns CDR1 MGHRA and CDR2 YSYEKL. The CDR3 protein is CASSQDRQEQYF. CDR3 sequence (DNA): TGCGCCAGCAGCCAAGATAGACAGGAGCAGTACTTC.

This rearrangement joins TRBV18 to TRBJ1-1; tentative D call: TRBD1 (5 bases). Germline-derived CDR1 and CDR2 are KGHSH and LQKENI. V was trimmed by 6 bases and J by 1 base, leaving 15 bases between them. CDR3 length: 15 amino acids. The CDR3: CASSFNPGQNTEAFF. For the CDR3, the DNA is TGTGCCAGCTCCTTCAACCCCGGACAGAACACTGAAGCTTTCTTT.

The CDR3 DNA follows: TGTGCCAGCAGGGCCAGGGGGGAGACCGGGGAGCTGTTTTTT. This gives the protein CASRARGETGELFF. The J gene is TRBJ2-2, the V gene TRBV11-2; TRBD1 is a possible D gene (7 bases). The germline gives CDR1 SGHAT, CDR2 FQNNGV. V dropped 6 bases and J dropped 5 bases, with 13 bases sitting between them. The CDR3 runs 14 residues.

This clone turned up a few times. The chain couples TRBV11-3 to TRBJ2-1, with D uncertain. V gave up 5 bases and J gave up 5 bases, with 7 bases separating them. The CDR3 length is 12 residues. The germline V gene has CDR1 SGHNT and CDR2 YENEEA. DNA for the CDR3: TGTGCCAGCAGCCCATCTAACAATGAGCAGTTCTTC. It codes for CASSPSNNEQFF.

About this clone itself: Distinct nucleotide sequences in the sample also encode this CDR3. The chain uses TRBV5-1 and TRBJ2-7; D is ambiguous. The CDR3 consists of 13 residues. Trimming removed 3 bases at V and 0 bases at J, with 7 bases between. Germline V gene data show CDR1 as SGHRS and CDR2 as YFSETQ. The CDR3 region has the DNA TGCGCCAGCAGCTCCAGGAGCTCCTACGAGCAGTACTTC. Amino acids: CASSSRSSYEQYF.

The chain links TRBV10-1 to TRBJ2-7; tentative D call: TRBD1 (5 bases). From germline, CDR1 is WNHNN and CDR2 SYGVQD (reference sequence). The V gene lost 10 bases and the J gene lost 7 bases, with 23 bases spanning the gap. There are 14 residues in the CDR3. For the CDR3, the DNA is TGCGCCACCACCTCCGGTTTGCAGGGCGAGGAGCAGTACTTC. It codes for CATTSGLQGEEQYF.

V usage is TRBV27 and J usage is TRBJ1-2, with a tentative D call TRBD1 (6 bases). V shed 7 bases and J shed 4 bases, with 13 bases lying between them. Germline CDR1 and CDR2: MNHEY and SMNVEV (reference sequence). This CDR3 has 13 amino acids. The CDR3 region has the DNA TGTGCCAGCAAAAGGGGCAGGGGCTATGGCTACACCTTC. Amino acids: CASKRGRGYGYTF.

The rearrangement links TRBV18 to TRBJ2-7; TRBD1 agrees at 11 bases. The CDR3 covers 15 residues. The germline gives CDR1 KGHSH, CDR2 LQKENI. Germline trimming cut 4 bases from V and 3 bases from J; bases unmatched to any gene: 5. The CDR3 spells CASSQPDRGHYEQYF. In nucleotides, the CDR3 is TGTGCCAGCTCACAACCGGACAGGGGGCACTACGAGCAGTACTTC.

The chain is built from TRBV19 and TRBJ2-5; D gene ambiguous. The CDR3 sequence is 14 residues long. Trimming shortened V by 0 bases and J by 1 base, and 6 bases separated the two germline ends. The germline CDR1 and CDR2 sequences are LNHDA and SQIVND (reference sequence). The CDR3 DNA sequence: TGTGCCAGTAGTATAGAGGCCAGCCAAGAGACCCAGTACTTC. This encodes CASSIEASQETQYF.

In this sample, this clone turned up once. This may be a read error, as it is one base from a much larger clone. This sequence joins TRBV6-4 and TRBJ2-1; D might be TRBD1 (6 bases). V lost 6 bases and J 2 bases, leaving 8 bases between the germline ends. The V gene's germline CDR1 is MRHNA and CDR2 SNTAGT. CDR3 length: 13 residues. The CDR3 protein is CASSEGAYNEQFF. The CDR3 DNA sequence: TGTGCCAGCAGCGAGGGGGCCTACAATGAGCAGTTCTTC.